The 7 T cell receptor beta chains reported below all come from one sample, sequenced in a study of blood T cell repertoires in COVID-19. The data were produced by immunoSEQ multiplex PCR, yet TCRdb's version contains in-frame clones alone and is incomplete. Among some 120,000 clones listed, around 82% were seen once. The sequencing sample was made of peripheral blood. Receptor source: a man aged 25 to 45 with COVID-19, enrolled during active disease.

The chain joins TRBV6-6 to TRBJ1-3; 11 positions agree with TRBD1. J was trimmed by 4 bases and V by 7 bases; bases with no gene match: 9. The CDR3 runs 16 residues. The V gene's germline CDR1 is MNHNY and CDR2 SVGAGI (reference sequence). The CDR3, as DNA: TGTGCCAGCACCCCCGGGACAGGGGGATCGGGAAACACCATATATTTT. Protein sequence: CASTPGTGGSGNTIYF.

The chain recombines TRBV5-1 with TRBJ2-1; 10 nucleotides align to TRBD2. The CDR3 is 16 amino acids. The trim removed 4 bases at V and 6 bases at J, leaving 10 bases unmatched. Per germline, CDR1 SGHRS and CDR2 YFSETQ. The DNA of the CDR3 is TGCGCCAGCAGCCCACCTACTAGCGGGGTCCCCAATGAGCAGTTCTTC. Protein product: CASSPPTSGVPNEQFF.

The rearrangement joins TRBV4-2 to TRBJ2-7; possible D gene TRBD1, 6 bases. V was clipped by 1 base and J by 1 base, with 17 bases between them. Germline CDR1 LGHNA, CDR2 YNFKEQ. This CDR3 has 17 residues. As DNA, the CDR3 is TGTGCCAGCAGCCAAGTTACCCCAGGACAGCCTTCCTACGAGCAGTACTTC. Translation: CASSQVTPGQPSYEQYF.

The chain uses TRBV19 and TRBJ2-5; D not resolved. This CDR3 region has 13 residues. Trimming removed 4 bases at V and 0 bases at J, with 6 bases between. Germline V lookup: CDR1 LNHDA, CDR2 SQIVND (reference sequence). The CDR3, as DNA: TGTGCCAGTAGTAGTCAGAACCAAGAGACCCAGTACTTC. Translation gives CASSSQNQETQYF. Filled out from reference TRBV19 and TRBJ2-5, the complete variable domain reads DGGITQSPKYLFRKEGQNVTLSCEQNLNHDAMYWYRQDPGQGLRLIYYSQIVNDFQKGDIAEGYSVSREKKESFPLTVTSAQKNPTAFYLCASSSQNQETQYFGPGTRLLVL.

The CDR3 spells CASSLIPRGTLSNTEAFF. The CDR3 DNA reads TGTGCCAGCAGTCTTATCCCTCGGGGTACTCTATCTAACACTGAAGCTTTCTTT. The chain is built from TRBV28 and TRBJ1-1; D remains ambiguous. The length of the CDR3 is 18 residues. V lost 5 bases to trimming and J lost 2 bases, with 24 bases between them. The V gene's germline CDR1 is MDHEN and CDR2 SYDVKM.

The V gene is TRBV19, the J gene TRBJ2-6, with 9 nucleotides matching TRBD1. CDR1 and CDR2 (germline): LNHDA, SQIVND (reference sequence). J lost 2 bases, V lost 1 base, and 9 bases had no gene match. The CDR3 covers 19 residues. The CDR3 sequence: CASSIGLGQGDAGANVLTF. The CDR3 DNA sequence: TGTGCCAGTAGTATAGGTCTGGGACAGGGAGATGCTGGGGCCAACGTCCTGACTTTC.

In DNA form, the CDR3 reads TGTGCCAGCAGTTTAACCCTGAACCCGACAGATTACTATGGCTACACCTTC. This translates into CASSLTLNPTDYYGYTF. This sequence joins TRBV28 and TRBJ1-2; D is perhaps TRBD1 (5 bases). The germline CDR1 and CDR2 sequences are MDHEN and SYDVKM. This CDR3 has 17 amino acids. V dropped 2 bases and J dropped 3 bases, with 19 bases sitting between them.